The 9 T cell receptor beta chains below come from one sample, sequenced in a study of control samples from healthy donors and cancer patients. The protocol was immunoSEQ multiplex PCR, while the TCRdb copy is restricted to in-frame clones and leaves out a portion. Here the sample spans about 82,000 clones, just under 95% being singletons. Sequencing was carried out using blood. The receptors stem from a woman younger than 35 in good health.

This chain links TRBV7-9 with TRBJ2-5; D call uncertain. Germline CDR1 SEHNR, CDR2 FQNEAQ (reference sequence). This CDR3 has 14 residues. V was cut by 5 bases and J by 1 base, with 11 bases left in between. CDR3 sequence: CASSVDSSQETQYF. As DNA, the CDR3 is TGTGCCAGCAGCGTAGACTCGTCCCAAGAGACCCAGTACTTC.

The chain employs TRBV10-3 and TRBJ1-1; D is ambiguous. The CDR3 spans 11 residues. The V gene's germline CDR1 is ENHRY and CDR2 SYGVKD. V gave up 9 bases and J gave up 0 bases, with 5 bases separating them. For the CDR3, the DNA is TGTGCCATTAGGATGAACACTGAAGCTTTCTTT. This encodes CAIRMNTEAFF.

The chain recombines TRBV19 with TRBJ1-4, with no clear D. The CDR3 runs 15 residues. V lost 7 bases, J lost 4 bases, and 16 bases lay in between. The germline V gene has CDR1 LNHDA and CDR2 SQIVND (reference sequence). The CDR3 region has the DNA TGTGCCAGTAAAGGGAAACTGAGCTTTAATGAAAAACTGTTTTTT. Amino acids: CASKGKLSFNEKLFF.

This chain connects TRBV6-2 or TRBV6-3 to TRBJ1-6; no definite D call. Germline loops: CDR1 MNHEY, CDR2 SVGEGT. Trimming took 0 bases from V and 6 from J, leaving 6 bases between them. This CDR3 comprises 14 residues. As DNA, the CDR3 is TGTGCCAGCAGTTACTCGCGTCCTAATTCACCCCTCCACTTT. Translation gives CASSYSRPNSPLHF.

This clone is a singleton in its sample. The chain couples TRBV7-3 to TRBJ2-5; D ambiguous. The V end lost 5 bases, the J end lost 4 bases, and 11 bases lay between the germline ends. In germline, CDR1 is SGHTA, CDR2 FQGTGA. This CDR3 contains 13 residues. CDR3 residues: CASSPRIGETQYF. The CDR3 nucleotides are TGTGCCAGCAGCCCAAGAATTGGAGAGACCCAGTACTTC.

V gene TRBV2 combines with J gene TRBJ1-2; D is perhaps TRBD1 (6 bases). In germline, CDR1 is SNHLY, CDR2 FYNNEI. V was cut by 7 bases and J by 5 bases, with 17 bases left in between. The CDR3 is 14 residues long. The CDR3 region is CASNNQGSVYGYTF. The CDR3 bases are TGTGCCAGCAACAACCAGGGGAGTGTATATGGCTACACCTTC.

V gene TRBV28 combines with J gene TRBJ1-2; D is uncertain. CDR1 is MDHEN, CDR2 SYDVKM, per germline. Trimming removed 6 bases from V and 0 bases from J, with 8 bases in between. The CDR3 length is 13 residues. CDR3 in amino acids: CASSLDSNYGYTF. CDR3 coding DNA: TGTGCCAGCAGCCTGGACTCTAACTATGGCTACACCTTC.

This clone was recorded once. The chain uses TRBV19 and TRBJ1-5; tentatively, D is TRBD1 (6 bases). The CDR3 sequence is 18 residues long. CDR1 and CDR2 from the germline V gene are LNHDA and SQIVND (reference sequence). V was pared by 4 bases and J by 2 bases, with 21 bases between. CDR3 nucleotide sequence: TGTGCCAGTAGTAGAACAGGGCCGCCTCAGATGGGCAATCAGCCCCAGCATTTT. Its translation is CASSRTGPPQMGNQPQHF.

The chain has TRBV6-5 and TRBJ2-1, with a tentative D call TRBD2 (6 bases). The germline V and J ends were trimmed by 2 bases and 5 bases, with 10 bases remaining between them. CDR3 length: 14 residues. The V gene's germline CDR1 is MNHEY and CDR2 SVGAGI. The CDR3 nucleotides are TGTGCCAGCAGTTACGTGGGAGGAGACAATGAGCAGTTCTTC. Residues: CASSYVGGDNEQFF.